The TCR beta chain under discussion was sequenced for a study of beta chain features in type 1 diabetes. Study at large: On cell yields, gender and age, patients and healthy donors were similar.

The junction had 7 bases not matched to a gene; V was cut back by 4 bases and J by 1 base. This CDR3 region has 17 residues. Germline V lookup: CDR1 MNHNS, CDR2 SASEGT. Isolated RNA was reverse transcribed in full, so expressed TCRB transcripts were sequenced. The assay was immunoSEQ multiplex PCR, and TCRdb's table has in-frame clones only and misses some. The repertoire includes 150,000 or so clones, 9% to 10% of them detected once, and 0.55% to 0.65% sits in the top ten. This clone was found a few times. Antigen specificity is unknown. Study-wide findings and caveats: In the patient group, naive, central memory and Treg TCRB repertoires seemed more alike than in the healthy donor group. In all four CD4+ subsets, TCRB CDR3 length was significantly, moderately reduced in type 1 diabetes.

Via the markers CD45RO/CCR7/CD25/CD127/CD95/CD27, stem cell-like memory, regulatory, central memory and naive CD4+ cells were sorted. This sequence joins TRBV6-1 and TRBJ2-6; 7 bases line up with TRBD1. The source of this sequence is a woman in her thirties or forties in good health. Sequenced material: central memory CD4+ T cells from blood. DNA for the CDR3: TGTGCCAGCAGTGGAGGGGGCCCGGCTTCTGGGGCCAACGTCCTGACTTTC. Translating gives CASSGGGPASGANVLTF.